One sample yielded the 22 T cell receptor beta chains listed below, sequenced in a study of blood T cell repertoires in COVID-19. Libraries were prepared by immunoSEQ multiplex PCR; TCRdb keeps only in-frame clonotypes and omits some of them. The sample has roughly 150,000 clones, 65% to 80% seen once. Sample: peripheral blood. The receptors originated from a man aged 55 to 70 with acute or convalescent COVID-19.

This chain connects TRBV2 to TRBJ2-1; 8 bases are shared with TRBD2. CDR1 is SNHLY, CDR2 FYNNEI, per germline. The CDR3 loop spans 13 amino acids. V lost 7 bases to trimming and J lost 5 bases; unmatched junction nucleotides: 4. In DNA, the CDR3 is TGTGCCAGCAAAGCGGGGGAAAACAATGAGCAGTTCTTC. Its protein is CASKAGENNEQFF.

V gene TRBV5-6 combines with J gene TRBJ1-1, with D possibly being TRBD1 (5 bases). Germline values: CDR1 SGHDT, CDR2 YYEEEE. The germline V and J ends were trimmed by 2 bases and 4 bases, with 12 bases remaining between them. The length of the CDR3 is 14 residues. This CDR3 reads CASSFGGIGTEAFF. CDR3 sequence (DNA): TGTGCCAGCAGCTTTGGGGGGATTGGCACTGAAGCTTTCTTT.

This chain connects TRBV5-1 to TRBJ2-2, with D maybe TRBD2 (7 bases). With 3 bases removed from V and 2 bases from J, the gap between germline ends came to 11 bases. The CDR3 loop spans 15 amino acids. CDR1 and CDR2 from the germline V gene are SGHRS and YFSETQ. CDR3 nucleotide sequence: TGCGCCAGCAGCTCAAGCGGGACAAACACCGGGGAGCTGTTTTTT. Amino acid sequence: CASSSSGTNTGELFF.

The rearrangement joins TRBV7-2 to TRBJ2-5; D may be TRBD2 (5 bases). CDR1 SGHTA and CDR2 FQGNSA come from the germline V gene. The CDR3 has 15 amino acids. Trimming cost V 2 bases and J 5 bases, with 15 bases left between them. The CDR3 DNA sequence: TGTGCCAGCAGCTTACGGACTCTAGAAGGGGAGACCCAGTACTTC. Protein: CASSLRTLEGETQYF.

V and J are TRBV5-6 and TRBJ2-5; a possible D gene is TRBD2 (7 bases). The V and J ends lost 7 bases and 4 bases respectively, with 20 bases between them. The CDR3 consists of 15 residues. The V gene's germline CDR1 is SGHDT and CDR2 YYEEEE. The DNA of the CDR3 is TGTGCCAGCTTTTGGGGAGGGCAGGGGAGAGAGACCCAGTACTTC. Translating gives CASFWGGQGRETQYF. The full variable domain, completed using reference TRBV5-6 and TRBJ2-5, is DAGVTQSPTHLIKTRGQQVTLRCSPKSGHDTVSWYQQALGQGPQFIFQYYEEEERQRGNFPDRFSGHQFPNYSSELNVNALLLGDSALYLCASFWGGQGRETQYFGPGTRLLVL.

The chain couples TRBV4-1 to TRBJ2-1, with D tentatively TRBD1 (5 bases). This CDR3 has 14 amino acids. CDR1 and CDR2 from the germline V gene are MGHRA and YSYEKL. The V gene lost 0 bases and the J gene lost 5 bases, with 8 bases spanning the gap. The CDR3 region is CASSQDDRDNEQFF. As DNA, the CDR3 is TGCGCCAGCAGCCAAGACGACAGAGACAATGAGCAGTTCTTC.

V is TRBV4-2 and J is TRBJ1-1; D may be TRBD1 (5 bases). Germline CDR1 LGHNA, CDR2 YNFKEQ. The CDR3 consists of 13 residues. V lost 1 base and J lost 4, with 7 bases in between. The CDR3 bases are TGTGCCAGCAGCCAAGCACAGGTCACTGAAGCTTTCTTT. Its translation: CASSQAQVTEAFF.

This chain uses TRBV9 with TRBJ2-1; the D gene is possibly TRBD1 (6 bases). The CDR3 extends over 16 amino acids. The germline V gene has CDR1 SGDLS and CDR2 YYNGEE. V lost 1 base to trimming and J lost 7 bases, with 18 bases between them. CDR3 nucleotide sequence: TGTGCCAGCAGCGTATCAGGGGCCGTAATATGGAATGAGCAGTTCTTC. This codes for CASSVSGAVIWNEQFF.

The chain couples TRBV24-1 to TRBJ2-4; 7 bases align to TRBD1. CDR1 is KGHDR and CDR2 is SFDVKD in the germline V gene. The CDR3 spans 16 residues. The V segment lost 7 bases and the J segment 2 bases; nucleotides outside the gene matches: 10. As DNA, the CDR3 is TGTGCCACCAGCGATGACAGGGTTGATTCCAAAAACATTCAGTACTTC. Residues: CATSDDRVDSKNIQYF.

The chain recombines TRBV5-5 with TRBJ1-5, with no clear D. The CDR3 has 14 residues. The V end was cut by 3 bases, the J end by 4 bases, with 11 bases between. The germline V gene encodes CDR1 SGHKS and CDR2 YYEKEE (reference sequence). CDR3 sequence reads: CASSWIDGNQPQHF. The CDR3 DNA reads TGTGCCAGCAGCTGGATTGACGGGAATCAGCCCCAGCATTTT.

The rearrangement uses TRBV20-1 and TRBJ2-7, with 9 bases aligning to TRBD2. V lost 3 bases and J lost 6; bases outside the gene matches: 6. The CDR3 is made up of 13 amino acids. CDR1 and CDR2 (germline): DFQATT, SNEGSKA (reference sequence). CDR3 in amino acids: CSASSAGGFEQYF. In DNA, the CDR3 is TGCAGTGCTAGTTCAGCGGGGGGATTCGAGCAGTACTTC.

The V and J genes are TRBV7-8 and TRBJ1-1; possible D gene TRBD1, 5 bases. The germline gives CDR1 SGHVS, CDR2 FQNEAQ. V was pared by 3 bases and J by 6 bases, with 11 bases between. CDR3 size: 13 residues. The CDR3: CASSFYKTAEAFF. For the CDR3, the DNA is TGTGCCAGCAGCTTCTATAAGACAGCTGAAGCTTTCTTT.

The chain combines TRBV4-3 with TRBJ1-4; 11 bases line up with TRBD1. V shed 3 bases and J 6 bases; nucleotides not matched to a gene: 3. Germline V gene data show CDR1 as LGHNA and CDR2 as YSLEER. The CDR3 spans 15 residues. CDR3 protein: CASSQDRGQDEKLFF. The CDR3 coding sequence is TGCGCCAGCAGCCAGGACAGGGGGCAGGATGAAAAACTGTTTTTT.

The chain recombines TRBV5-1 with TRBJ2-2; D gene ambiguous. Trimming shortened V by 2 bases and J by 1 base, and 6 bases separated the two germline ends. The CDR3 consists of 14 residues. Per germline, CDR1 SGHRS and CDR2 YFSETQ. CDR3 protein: CASSFKRNTGELFF. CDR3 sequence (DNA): TGCGCCAGCAGCTTTAAGCGGAACACCGGGGAGCTGTTTTTT. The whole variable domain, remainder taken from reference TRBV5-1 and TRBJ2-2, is KAGVTQTPRYLIKTRGQQVTLSCSPISGHRSVSWYQQTPGQGLQFLFEYFSETQRNKGNFPGRFSGRQFSNSRSEMNVSTLELGDSALYLCASSFKRNTGELFFGEGSRLTVL.

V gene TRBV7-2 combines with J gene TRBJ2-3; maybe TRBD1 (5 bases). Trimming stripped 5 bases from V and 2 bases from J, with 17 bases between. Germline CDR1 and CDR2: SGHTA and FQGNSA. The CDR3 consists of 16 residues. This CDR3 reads CASSLPQESPTDTQYF. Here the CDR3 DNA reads TGTGCCAGCAGCCTCCCACAGGAGAGTCCCACAGATACGCAGTATTTT.

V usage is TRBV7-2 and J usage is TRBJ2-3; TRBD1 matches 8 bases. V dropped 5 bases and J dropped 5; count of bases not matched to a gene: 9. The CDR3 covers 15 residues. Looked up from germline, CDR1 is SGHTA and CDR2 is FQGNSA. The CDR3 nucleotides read TGTGCCAGCAGCCCTCCCAGGGGGCGGGGAGATACGCAGTATTTT. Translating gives CASSPPRGRGDTQYF.

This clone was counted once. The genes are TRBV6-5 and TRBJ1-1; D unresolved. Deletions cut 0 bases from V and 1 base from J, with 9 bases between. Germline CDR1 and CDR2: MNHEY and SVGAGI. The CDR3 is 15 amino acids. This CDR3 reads CASSYSYSQNTEAFF. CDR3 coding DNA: TGTGCCAGCAGTTACTCGTATAGTCAGAACACTGAAGCTTTCTTT.

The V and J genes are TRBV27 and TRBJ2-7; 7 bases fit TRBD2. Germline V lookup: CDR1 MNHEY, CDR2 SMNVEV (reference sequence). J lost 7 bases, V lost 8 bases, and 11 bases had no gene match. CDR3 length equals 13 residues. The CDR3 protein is CASAPSGNLEQYF. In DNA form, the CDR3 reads TGTGCCAGCGCCCCAAGCGGGAATTTGGAGCAGTACTTC.

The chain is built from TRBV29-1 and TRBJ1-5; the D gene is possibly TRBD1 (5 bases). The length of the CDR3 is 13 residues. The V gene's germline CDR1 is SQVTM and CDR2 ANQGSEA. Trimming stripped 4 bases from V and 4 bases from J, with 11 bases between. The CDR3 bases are TGCAGCGTTGTGCAGGGCTGGAATCAGCCCCAGCATTTT. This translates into CSVVQGWNQPQHF.

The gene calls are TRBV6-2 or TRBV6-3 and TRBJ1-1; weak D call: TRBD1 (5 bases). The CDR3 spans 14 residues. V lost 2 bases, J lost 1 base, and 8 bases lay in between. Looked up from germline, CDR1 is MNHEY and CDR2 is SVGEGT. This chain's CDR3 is CASSYVGQNTEAFF. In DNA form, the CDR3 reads TGTGCCAGCAGTTACGTCGGACAGAACACTGAAGCTTTCTTT.

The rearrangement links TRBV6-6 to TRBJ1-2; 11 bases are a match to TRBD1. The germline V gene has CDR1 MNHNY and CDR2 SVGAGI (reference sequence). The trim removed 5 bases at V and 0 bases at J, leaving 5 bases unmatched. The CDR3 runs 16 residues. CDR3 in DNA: TGTGCCAGCAGTCGACCGGGACAGGGGGCTAACTATGGCTACACCTTC. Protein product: CASSRPGQGANYGYTF.

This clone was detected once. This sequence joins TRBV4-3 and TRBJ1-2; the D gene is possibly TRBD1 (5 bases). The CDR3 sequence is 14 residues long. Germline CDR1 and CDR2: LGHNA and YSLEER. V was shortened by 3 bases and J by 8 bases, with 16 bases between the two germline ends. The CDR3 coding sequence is TGCGCCAGCAGCCAGACCTCAGGGTATTGGGGCTACACCTTC. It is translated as CASSQTSGYWGYTF.